There are a few counts of the clone carrying this TCR beta chain. Here immunoSEQ multiplex PCR was the method, and the copy in TCRdb shows in-frame clones only, minus some. Of around 320,000 clones in the sample, over 80% were seen once. Noted treatment: 15 to 20 received Ad26.COV2.S at low or high dose, single or two shots; roughly five received placebo; per-sample allocation not given. Vaccine and placebo recipients were sampled on day 63 after the first injection. The vaccine antigen was prefusion-stabilized Wuhan SARS-CoV-2 spike. This record comes from a study of Ad26.COV2.S vaccination and SARS-CoV-2 variants. At the level of the study: Doses of Ad26.COV2.S were injected into muscle once or twice, 56 days apart.

The V gene lost 3 bases and the J gene lost 6 bases, with 12 bases spanning the gap. Germline V CDR1 and CDR2: SGHVS, FQNEAQ. There are 13 residues in the CDR3. This TCR was recovered from a person between 18 and 60 years old who received the Ad26.COV2.S COVID-19 vaccine or a placebo. The V gene is TRBV7-8, the J gene TRBJ2-7; the D is unclear. The material sequenced was peripheral blood, taken in a trial of Ad26.COV2.S vaccine versus placebo. CDR3 amino acids: CASSFIVGREQYF. CDR3 in DNA: TGTGCCAGCAGCTTCATAGTAGGACGCGAGCAGTACTTC. Drawing the rest from reference TRBV7-8 and TRBJ2-7, the complete variable domain is GAGVSQSPRYKVAKRGQDVALRCDPISGHVSLFWYQQALGQGPEFLTYFQNEAQLDKSGLPSDRFFAERPEGSVSTLKIQRTQQEDSAVYLCASSFIVGREQYFGPGTRLTVT.